This TCR beta chain was identified in a study of blood T cells in healthy people across ages. The CDR3 extends over 13 amino acids. V was trimmed by 5 bases and J by 6 bases, leaving 13 bases between them. Germline V gene data show CDR1 as SEHNR and CDR2 as FQNEAQ (reference sequence). The second PCR ran 7 to 11 cycles with a sample-barcoded 5' primer and J-beta primers. TCRdb redid the calling of the 5' RACE reads with MiXCR, one entry per CDR3 protein. The sample yields over 750,000 distinct CDR3 sequences, about 25% seen once. The data also belong to a second study, concerning T cells of mothers and their children. That report notes: Reads obtained per mother exceeded 9.5 million TCR beta CDR3 reads, with 3 million to 3.5 million obtained per child. Whether related or unrelated, pairs show similar shaping of TCR recombination output by thymic selection.

The chain links TRBV7-9 to TRBJ1-2; no clear D. The sequenced material came from blood. This TCR derives from a boy younger than 18 in good health. The CDR3 DNA reads as TGTGCCAGCAGCCCCCTAGCGTTCCATGGCTACACCTTC. It is translated as CASSPLAFHGYTF. The variable domain in full, completed from reference TRBV7-9 and TRBJ1-2, reads DTGVSQNPRHKITKRGQNVTFRCDPISEHNRLYWYRQTLGQGPEFLTYFQNEAQLEKSRLLSDRFSAERPKGSFSTLEIQRTEQGDSAMYLCASSPLAFHGYTFGSGTRLTVV.